The 22 T cell receptor beta chains listed next were all sequenced from one sample in a study of blood T cell repertoires in COVID-19. Sequencing used immunoSEQ multiplex PCR; TCRdb keeps in-frame clones, though not all of them. Here the sample spans 300,000 or so clones, approximately 91% being singletons. The sample taken for sequencing was peripheral blood. These receptors all come from a woman younger than 45 with COVID-19, enrolled during active disease.

In DNA, the CDR3 is TGTGCCAGTAGCGGGAGACAGGGGAACACTGAAGCTTTCTTT. It specifies CASSGRQGNTEAFF. The chain has TRBV19 and TRBJ1-1; 7 nucleotides line up with TRBD1. Per germline, CDR1 LNHDA and CDR2 SQIVND (reference sequence). This CDR3 spans 14 amino acids. With 6 bases clipped from V and 1 base from J, the junction kept 5 bases outside the gene matches.

CDR3 residues: CASSLRQGRTSGARTDTQYF. The CDR3 DNA reads TGTGCCAGCAGCCTAAGACAGGGGAGGACTAGCGGAGCACGCACAGATACGCAGTATTTT. The V gene is TRBV7-8, the J gene TRBJ2-3; 10 bases map to TRBD2. CDR1 and CDR2 from the germline V gene are SGHVS and FQNEAQ. The J segment lost 1 base and the V segment lost 5 bases, leaving 18 bases of the junction unmatched. The CDR3 has 20 amino acids.

This clone is a singleton in its sample. The chain recombines TRBV30 with TRBJ1-4, with D perhaps matching TRBD1 (5 bases). This CDR3 has 15 residues. CDR1 is GTSNPN and CDR2 is SVGIG in the germline V gene (reference sequence). Trimming pared 0 bases from V and 8 bases from J, leaving 16 bases between. The CDR3 sequence: CAWSVVWGVNEKLFF. DNA for the CDR3: TGTGCCTGGAGTGTAGTGTGGGGCGTTAACGAAAAACTGTTTTTT. Supplemented by reference TRBV30 and TRBJ1-4, the full variable domain reads SQTIHQWPATLVQPVGSPLSLECTVEGTSNPNLYWYRQAAGRGLQLLFYSVGIGQISSEVPQNLSASRPQDRQFILSSKKLLLSDSGFYLCAWSVVWGVNEKLFFGSGTQLSVL.

The CDR3 spells CASSPIAGSTDTQYF. Written as DNA, the CDR3 is TGCGCCAGCAGCCCTATAGCGGGAAGCACAGATACGCAGTATTTT. The rearrangement uses TRBV5-1 and TRBJ2-3; 8 nucleotides line up with TRBD2. Trimming at V came to 4 bases and at J to 0 bases, leaving 4 bases not matched to a gene. Germline-derived CDR1 and CDR2 are SGHRS and YFSETQ. The CDR3 has 15 residues.

The chain is built from TRBV27 and TRBJ1-2, with a weak D call TRBD1 (5 bases). The CDR3 is 14 residues long. Trimming took 10 bases from V and 1 from J, leaving 16 bases between them. CDR1 is MNHEY, CDR2 SMNVEV, per germline (reference sequence). In DNA, the CDR3 is TGTGCCACTGGCGCGGGACCGCATAACTATGGCTACACCTTC. Protein: CATGAGPHNYGYTF.

The V gene is TRBV4-1, the J gene TRBJ2-2; TRBD1 agrees at 10 bases. With 3 bases clipped from V and 5 bases from J, the junction kept 6 bases outside the gene matches. From germline, CDR1 is MGHRA and CDR2 YSYEKL. The CDR3 contains 16 residues. The CDR3 reads CASSHLWTGGTGELFF. The CDR3 nucleotides read TGCGCCAGCAGCCACCTCTGGACAGGGGGGACCGGGGAGCTGTTTTTT.

V is TRBV7-9 and J is TRBJ1-2, with 9 bases lining up with TRBD1. CDR1 SEHNR and CDR2 FQNEAQ come from the germline V gene (reference sequence). Trimming cost V 1 base and J 5 bases; bases outside gene matches: 11. The CDR3 is made up of 17 amino acids. The CDR3 sequence is CASSLGGTGITTYGYTF. In DNA form, the CDR3 reads TGTGCCAGCAGCTTAGGTGGGACAGGGATAACCACGTATGGCTACACCTTC.

This chain joins TRBV27 and TRBJ2-3, with D perhaps TRBD1 (6 bases). Trimming stripped 5 bases from V and 3 bases from J, with 12 bases between. The CDR3 contains 14 residues. CDR1 is MNHEY, CDR2 SMNVEV, per germline (reference sequence). The CDR3 is CASSPQGRTDTQYF. In DNA, the CDR3 is TGTGCCAGCAGTCCCCAGGGGCGGACAGATACGCAGTATTTT.

The V call is TRBV27, the J call TRBJ1-1; D might be TRBD1 (6 bases). CDR1 and CDR2 from the germline V gene are MNHEY and SMNVEV (reference sequence). CDR3 length: 18 amino acids. Between the trimmed V and J ends, which lost 2 bases and 1 base, there was a span of 20 bases. CDR3 bases: TGTGCCAGCAGTTTACAGGGGATCCTCGAAGTTCCGAACACTGAAGCTTTCTTT. It encodes CASSLQGILEVPNTEAFF.

V usage is TRBV29-1 and J usage is TRBJ1-1; TRBD1 might be the D (5 bases). The CDR3 covers 14 residues. Deletions cut 7 bases from V and 3 bases from J, with 18 bases between. Germline V gives CDR1 SQVTM, CDR2 ANQGSEA. CDR3: CSGGSVLRDTEAFF. CDR3 bases: TGCAGCGGGGGCTCCGTCTTGAGGGACACTGAAGCTTTCTTT.

In DNA, the CDR3 is TGTGCCAGCAGCCTGACAGGGGTGCGCAATGAGCAGTTCTTC. This gives the protein CASSLTGVRNEQFF. V gene TRBV3-1 (or the pseudogene TRBV3-2) combines with J gene TRBJ2-1; 8 bases agree with TRBD1. The CDR3 consists of 14 residues. Germline-derived CDR1 and CDR2 are LGHDT and YNNKEL (reference sequence). J was trimmed by 6 bases and V by 4 bases; bases with no gene match: 5.

This rearrangement joins TRBV3-1 (or the pseudogene TRBV3-2) to TRBJ2-5; D is undetermined. Germline CDR1 LGHDT, CDR2 YNNKEL (reference sequence). V lost 4 bases and J 0 bases, leaving 12 bases between the germline ends. The CDR3 loop spans 15 amino acids. The CDR3 DNA sequence: TGTGCCAGCAGCCCTTTTTCTGTGTACCAAGAGACCCAGTACTTC. Amino acids: CASSPFSVYQETQYF.

This sequence joins TRBV6-5 and TRBJ2-7; 12 nucleotides agree with TRBD2. CDR1 is MNHEY, CDR2 SVGAGI, per germline. J lost 1 base, V lost 6 bases, and 4 bases had no gene match. CDR3 length: 15 amino acids. The CDR3 sequence is CASRMLAGGSYEQYF. The CDR3 nucleotides are TGTGCCAGCAGGATGCTAGCGGGAGGGTCCTACGAGCAGTACTTC.

This clone came up once. Other DNA sequences in this specimen translate into the identical CDR3. The CDR3 here is CASRDRVADTQYF. CDR3 nucleotides: TGTGCCAGCCGGGACAGGGTAGCAGATACGCAGTATTTT. V and J are TRBV19 and TRBJ2-3; 9 bases align to TRBD1. Per the germline V gene, CDR1 is LNHDA and CDR2 is SQIVND (reference sequence). V was pared by 9 bases and J by 4 bases, with 5 bases of the junction left unmatched. The CDR3 is 13 amino acids.

The rearrangement joins TRBV4-1 to TRBJ1-2; no definite D call. Germline V gene data show CDR1 as MGHRA and CDR2 as YSYEKL. This CDR3 region has 15 residues. The V and J ends lost 1 base and 6 bases respectively, with 15 bases between them. In DNA form, the CDR3 reads TGCGCCAGCAGCCAAGTCCCTACGGGAAATAATGGCTACACCTTC. It codes for CASSQVPTGNNGYTF.

The gene calls are TRBV13 and TRBJ2-1, with D perhaps TRBD2 (5 bases). Trimming took 1 base from V and 0 from J, leaving 10 bases between them. CDR3 length: 16 residues. Germline CDR1 is PRHDT and CDR2 is FYEKMQ (reference sequence). The CDR3 sequence is CASSLAAESSYNEQFF. CDR3 bases: TGTGCCAGCAGCTTAGCAGCGGAGAGCTCCTACAATGAGCAGTTCTTC.

The J gene is TRBJ1-1, the V gene TRBV28; D call uncertain. The ends were cut back, 3 bases at V and 0 bases at J, with 5 bases in the middle. Germline values: CDR1 MDHEN, CDR2 SYDVKM. This CDR3 is built from 13 residues. CDR3 coding DNA: TGTGCCAGCAGTTTCTCTCTGAACACTGAAGCTTTCTTT. It codes for CASSFSLNTEAFF.

The chain is built from TRBV28 and TRBJ1-3, with TRBD1 matching 7 bases. CDR3 length: 16 residues. The trim removed 4 bases at V and 4 bases at J, leaving 10 bases unmatched. Germline V CDR1 and CDR2: MDHEN, SYDVKM. The CDR3 here is CASSSTSRQGGNTIYF. CDR3 DNA: TGTGCCAGCAGTTCCACTTCAAGACAGGGCGGAAACACCATATATTTT.

J is TRBJ2-1 and V is TRBV9, with D possibly TRBD2 on 5 matching bases. The CDR3 length is 13 residues. CDR1 and CDR2 from the germline V gene are SGDLS and YYNGEE. V lost 4 bases and J 4 bases, leaving 9 bases between the germline ends. The CDR3 bases are TGTGCCAGCAGCCTCCTAGCTTACAATGAGCAGTTCTTC. This encodes CASSLLAYNEQFF. The whole variable domain, filled in from reference TRBV9 and TRBJ2-1, reads DSGVTQTPKHLITATGQRVTLRCSPRSGDLSVYWYQQSLDQGLQFLIQYYNGEERAKGNILERFSAQQFPDLHSELNLSSLELGDSALYFCASSLLAYNEQFFGPGTRLTVL.

This clone is a singleton in its sample. This chain connects TRBV6-6 to TRBJ2-1, with 10 bases lining up with TRBD1. Trimming removed 3 bases from V and 7 bases from J; junction bases left unmatched: 9. Germline CDR1 MNHNY, CDR2 SVGAGI (reference sequence). This CDR3 is 16 amino acids long. CDR3 sequence (DNA): TGTGCCAGCAGTTATGGGACAGGGGACGGTGGAAATGAGCAGTTCTTC. Translated, it gives CASSYGTGDGGNEQFF.

This chain links TRBV30 with TRBJ1-1; D is perhaps TRBD1 (5 bases). The length of the CDR3 is 13 residues. Looked up from germline, CDR1 is GTSNPN and CDR2 is SVGIG (reference sequence). The germline V and J ends were trimmed by 3 bases and 0 bases, with 8 bases remaining between them. The CDR3 DNA follows: TGTGCCTGGAGCAGGGATATGAACACTGAAGCTTTCTTT. Its protein product is CAWSRDMNTEAFF.

The chain combines TRBV30 with TRBJ1-2, with TRBD1 as a possible D gene (6 bases). The length of the CDR3 is 15 residues. Germline V gives CDR1 GTSNPN, CDR2 SVGIG (reference sequence). Trimming left V 4 bases short and J 7 bases short, with 22 bases between. The CDR3 is CAWKGERAGAPGYTF. In DNA, the CDR3 is TGTGCCTGGAAGGGGGAAAGGGCAGGGGCGCCTGGCTACACCTTC.